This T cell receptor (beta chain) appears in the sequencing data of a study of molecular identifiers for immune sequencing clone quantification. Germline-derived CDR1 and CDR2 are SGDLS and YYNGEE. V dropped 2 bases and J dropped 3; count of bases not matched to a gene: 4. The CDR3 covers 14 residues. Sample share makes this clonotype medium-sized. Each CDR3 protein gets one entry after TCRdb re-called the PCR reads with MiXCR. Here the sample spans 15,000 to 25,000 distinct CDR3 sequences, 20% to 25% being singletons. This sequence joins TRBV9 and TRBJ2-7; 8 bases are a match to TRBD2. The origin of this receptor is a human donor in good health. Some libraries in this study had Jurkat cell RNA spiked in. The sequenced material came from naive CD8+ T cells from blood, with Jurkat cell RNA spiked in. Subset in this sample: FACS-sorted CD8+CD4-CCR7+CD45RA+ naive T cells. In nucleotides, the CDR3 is TGTGCCAGCAGCGTCCAAGCGGGAGACTACGAGCAGTACTTC. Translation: CASSVQAGDYEQYF.